This T cell receptor beta chain comes out of a study of long-term antiretroviral therapy in people with HIV. Germline CDR1 is LGHNA and CDR2 is YSLEER. This CDR3 is built from 15 residues. The ends lost 0 bases at V and 3 bases at J; junction bases unmatched: 3. Worth noting for this clone: What it recognizes is unknown.

Researchers report immunoSEQ v3.0 was run at survey level. The method was immunoSEQ multiplex PCR; TCRdb's version includes in-frame clones alone and lacks a portion of them. The sample comprises over 25,000 clones, nearly 95% of which are singletons, and 10% rests with the top ten. General observations from the study: Upon ART, diversity increased but remained lower than transplant donor controls. Blood draws took place between 2004 and 2017 and possibly involved older ART regimens.

The receptor was isolated from a middle-aged man with HIV. This sequence joins TRBV4-3 and TRBJ2-7; 9 bases agree with TRBD2. This material consisted of unsorted PBMCs, taken 6.2 years after starting antiretroviral therapy. The CDR3 sequence is CASSQDSGSIYEQYF. The DNA for the CDR3 is TGCGCCAGCAGCCAAGATAGCGGGAGTATCTACGAGCAGTACTTC.